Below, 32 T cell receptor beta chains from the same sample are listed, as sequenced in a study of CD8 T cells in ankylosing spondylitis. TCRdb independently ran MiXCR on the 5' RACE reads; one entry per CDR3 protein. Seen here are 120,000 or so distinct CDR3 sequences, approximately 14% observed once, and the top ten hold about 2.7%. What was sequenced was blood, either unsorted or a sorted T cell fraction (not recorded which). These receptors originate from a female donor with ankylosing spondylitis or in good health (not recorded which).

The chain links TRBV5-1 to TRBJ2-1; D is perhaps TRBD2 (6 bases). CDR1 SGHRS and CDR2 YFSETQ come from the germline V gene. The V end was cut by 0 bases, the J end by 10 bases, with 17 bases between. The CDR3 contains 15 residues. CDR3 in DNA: TGCGCCAGCAGCTTGGAGGCAGCGGGTAAACGAGAGCAGTTCTTC. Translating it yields CASSLEAAGKREQFF.

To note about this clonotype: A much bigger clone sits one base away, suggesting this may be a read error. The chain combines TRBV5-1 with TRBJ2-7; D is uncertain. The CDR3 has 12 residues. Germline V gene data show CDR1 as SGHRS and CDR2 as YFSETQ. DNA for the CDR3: TGCGTCAGCAGCTTCCTCATGGGCGAGCAGTACTTC. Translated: CVSSFLMGEQYF.

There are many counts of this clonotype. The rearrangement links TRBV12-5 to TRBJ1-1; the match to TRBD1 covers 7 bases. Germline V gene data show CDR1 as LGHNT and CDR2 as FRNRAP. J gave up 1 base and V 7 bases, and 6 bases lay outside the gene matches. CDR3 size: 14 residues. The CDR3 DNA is TGTGCTAGTGCTCAGGGACAGACGAACACTGAAGCTTTCTTT. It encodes CASAQGQTNTEAFF.

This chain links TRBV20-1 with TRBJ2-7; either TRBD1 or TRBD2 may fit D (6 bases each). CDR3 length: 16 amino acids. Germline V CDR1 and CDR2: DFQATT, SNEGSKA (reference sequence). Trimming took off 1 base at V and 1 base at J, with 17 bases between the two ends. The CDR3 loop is CSARVRTAGPSYEQYF. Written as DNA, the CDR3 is TGCAGTGCTAGAGTCCGGACAGCGGGCCCTTCCTACGAGCAGTACTTC.

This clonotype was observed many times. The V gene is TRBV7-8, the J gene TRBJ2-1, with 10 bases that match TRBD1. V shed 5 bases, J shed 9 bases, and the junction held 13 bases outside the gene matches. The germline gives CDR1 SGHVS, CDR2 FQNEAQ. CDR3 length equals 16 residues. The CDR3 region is CASSPGTGVPNGEQFF. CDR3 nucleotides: TGTGCCAGCAGCCCCGGGACAGGGGTCCCCAACGGTGAGCAGTTCTTC.

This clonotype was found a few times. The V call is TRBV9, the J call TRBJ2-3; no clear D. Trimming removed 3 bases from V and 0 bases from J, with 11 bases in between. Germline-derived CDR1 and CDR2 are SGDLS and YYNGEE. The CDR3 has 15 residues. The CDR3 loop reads CASSGRLPSTDTQYF. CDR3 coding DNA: TGTGCCAGCAGCGGGCGCCTTCCGAGCACAGATACGCAGTATTTT.

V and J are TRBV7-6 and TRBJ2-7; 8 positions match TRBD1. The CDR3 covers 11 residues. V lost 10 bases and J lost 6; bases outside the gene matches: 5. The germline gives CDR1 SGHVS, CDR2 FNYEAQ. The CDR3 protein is CAIRQGSEQYF. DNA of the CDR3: TGTGCCATAAGACAGGGGTCCGAGCAGTACTTC.

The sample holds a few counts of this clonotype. The CDR3 nucleotides are TGTGCCAGCAGTTACGGGGGACTAGTAGGAGAGACCCAGTACTTC. It encodes CASSYGGLVGETQYF. The chain combines TRBV6-5 with TRBJ2-5; 8 bases fit TRBD2. The CDR3 covers 15 residues. With V trimmed by 2 bases and J by 4 bases, 6 bases remained unmatched. Germline CDR1 and CDR2: MNHEY and SVGAGI.

DNA for the CDR3: TGTGCCAGCAGCCAAGACCCCCTAAAGAACGAGCAGTACTTC. Its protein product is CASSQDPLKNEQYF. The chain couples TRBV3-1 to TRBJ2-7, with D uncertain. The V gene lost 0 bases and the J gene lost 5 bases, with 11 bases spanning the gap. CDR3 length: 14 residues. Germline loops: CDR1 LGHDT, CDR2 YNNKEL (reference sequence).

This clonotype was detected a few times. For the CDR3, the DNA is TGTGCCACCAGCAGAGTTGGACAAGCCCCGTTCTTC. It yields the protein CATSRVGQAPFF. The chain is built from TRBV15 and TRBJ2-1; TRBD1 is a possible D gene (5 bases). This CDR3 region has 12 residues. V was cut by 1 base and J by 15 bases, with 13 bases left in between. CDR1 is LNHNV, CDR2 YYDKDF, per germline (reference sequence).

The CDR3 spells CASSLATGADTQYF. CDR3 bases: TGCGCCAGCAGCTTGGCCACCGGGGCTGATACGCAGTATTTT. This rearrangement joins TRBV5-1 to TRBJ2-3; D may match TRBD1 or TRBD2 (5 bases each). Germline V CDR1 and CDR2: SGHRS, YFSETQ. CDR3 size: 14 residues. Trimming stripped 0 bases from V and 6 bases from J, with 11 bases between.

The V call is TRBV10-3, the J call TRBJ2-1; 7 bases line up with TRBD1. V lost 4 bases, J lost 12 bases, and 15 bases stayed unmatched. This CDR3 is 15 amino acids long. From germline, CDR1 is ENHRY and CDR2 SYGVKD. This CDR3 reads CAISVDRIPFKGQFF. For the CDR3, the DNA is TGTGCCATCAGTGTGGACAGGATACCCTTTAAGGGGCAGTTCTTC.

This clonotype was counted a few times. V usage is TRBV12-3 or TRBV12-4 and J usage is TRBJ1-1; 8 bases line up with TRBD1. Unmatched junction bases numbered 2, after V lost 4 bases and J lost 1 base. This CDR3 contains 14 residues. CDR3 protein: CASSYQGANTEAFF. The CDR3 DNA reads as TGTGCCAGCAGTTACCAGGGGGCGAACACTGAAGCTTTCTTT.

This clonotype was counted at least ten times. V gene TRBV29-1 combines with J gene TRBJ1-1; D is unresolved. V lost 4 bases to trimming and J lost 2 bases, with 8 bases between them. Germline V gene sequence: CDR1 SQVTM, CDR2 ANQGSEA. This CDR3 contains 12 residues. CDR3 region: CSVAPRNTEAFF. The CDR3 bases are TGCAGCGTTGCTCCCAGAAACACTGAAGCTTTCTTT.

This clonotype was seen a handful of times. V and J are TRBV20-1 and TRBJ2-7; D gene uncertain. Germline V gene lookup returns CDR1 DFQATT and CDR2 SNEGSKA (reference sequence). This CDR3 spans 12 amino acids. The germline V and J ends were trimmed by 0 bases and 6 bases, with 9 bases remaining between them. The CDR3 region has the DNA TGCAGTGCTAGAGATCAAGTTACCGAGCAGTACTTC. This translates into CSARDQVTEQYF.

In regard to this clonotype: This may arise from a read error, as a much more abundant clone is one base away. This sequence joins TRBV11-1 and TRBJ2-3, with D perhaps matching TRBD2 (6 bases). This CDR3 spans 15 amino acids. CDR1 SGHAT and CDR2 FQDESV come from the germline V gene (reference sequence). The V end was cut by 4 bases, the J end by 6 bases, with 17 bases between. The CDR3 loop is CASSWEQRAADTQYF. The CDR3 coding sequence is TGTGCCAGCAGCTGGGAACAGCGGGCAGCGGATACGCAGTATTTT.

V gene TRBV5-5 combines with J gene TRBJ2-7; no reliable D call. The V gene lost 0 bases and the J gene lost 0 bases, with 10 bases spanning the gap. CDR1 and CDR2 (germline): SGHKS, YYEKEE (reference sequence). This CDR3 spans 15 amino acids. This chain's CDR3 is CASSLDPSSSYEQYF. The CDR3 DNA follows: TGTGCCAGCAGCTTGGATCCTTCAAGCTCCTACGAGCAGTACTTC.

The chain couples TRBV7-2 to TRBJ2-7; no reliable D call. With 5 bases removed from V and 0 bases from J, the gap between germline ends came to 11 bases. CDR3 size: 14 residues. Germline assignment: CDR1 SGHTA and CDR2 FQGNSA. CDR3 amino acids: CASSPLTSSYEQYF. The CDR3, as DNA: TGTGCCAGCAGCCCCCTAACGAGCTCCTACGAGCAGTACTTC.

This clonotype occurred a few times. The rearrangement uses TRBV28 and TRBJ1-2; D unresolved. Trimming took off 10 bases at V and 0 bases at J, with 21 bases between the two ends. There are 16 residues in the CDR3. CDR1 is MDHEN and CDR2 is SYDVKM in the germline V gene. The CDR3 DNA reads TGTGCCACCGCCATCACTCGGGCTTTAGCTAACTATGGCTACACCTTC. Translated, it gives CATAITRALANYGYTF.

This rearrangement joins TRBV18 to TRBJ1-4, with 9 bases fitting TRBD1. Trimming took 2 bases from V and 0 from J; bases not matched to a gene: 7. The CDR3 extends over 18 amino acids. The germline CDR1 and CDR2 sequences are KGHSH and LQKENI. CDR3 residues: CASSPFATGGTTNEKLFF. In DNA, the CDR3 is TGTGCCAGCTCACCATTTGCGACAGGGGGGACAACTAATGAAAAACTGTTTTTT. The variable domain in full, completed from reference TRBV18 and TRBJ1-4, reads NAGVMQNPRHLVRRRGQEARLRCSPMKGHSHVYWYRQLPEEGLKFMVYLQKENIIDESGMPKERFSAEFPKEGPSILRIQQVVRGDSAAYFCASSPFATGGTTNEKLFFGSGTQLSVL.

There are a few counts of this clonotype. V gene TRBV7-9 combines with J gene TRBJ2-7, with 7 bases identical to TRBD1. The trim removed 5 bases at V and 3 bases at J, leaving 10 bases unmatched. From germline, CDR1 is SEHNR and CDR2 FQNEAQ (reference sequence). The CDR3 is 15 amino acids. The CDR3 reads CASSPRYGTDYEQYF. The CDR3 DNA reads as TGTGCCAGCAGCCCCAGATATGGGACAGACTACGAGCAGTACTTC.

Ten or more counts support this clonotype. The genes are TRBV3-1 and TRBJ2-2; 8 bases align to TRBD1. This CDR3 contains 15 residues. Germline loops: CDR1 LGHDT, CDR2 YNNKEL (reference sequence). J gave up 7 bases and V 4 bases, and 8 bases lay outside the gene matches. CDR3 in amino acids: CASSPLDRASGELFF. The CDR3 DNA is TGTGCCAGCAGCCCCTTGGACAGGGCCAGCGGGGAGCTGTTTTTT.

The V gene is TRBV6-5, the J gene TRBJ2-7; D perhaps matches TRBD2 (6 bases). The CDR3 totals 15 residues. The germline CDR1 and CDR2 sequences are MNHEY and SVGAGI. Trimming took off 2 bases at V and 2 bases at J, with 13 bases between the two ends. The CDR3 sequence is CASSYSGKRAYEQYF. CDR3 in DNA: TGTGCCAGCAGTTACAGCGGTAAGCGGGCCTACGAGCAGTACTTC.

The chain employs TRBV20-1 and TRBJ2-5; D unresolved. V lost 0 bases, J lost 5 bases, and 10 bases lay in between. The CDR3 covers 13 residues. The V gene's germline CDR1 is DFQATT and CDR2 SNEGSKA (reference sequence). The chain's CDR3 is CSARDRSWETQYF. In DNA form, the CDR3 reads TGCAGTGCTAGAGATCGCTCGTGGGAGACCCAGTACTTC.

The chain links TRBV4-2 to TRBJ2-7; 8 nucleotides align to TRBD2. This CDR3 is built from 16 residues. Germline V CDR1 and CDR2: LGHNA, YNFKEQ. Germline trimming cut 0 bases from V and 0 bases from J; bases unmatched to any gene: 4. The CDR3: CASSQELAASSYEQYF. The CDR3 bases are TGTGCCAGCAGCCAAGAACTAGCGGCTAGCTCCTACGAGCAGTACTTC.

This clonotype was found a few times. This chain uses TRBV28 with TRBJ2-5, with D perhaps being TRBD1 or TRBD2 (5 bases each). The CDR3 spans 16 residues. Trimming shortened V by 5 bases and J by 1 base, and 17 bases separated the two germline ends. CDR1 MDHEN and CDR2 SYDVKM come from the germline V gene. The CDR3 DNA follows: TGTGCCAGCAGTCTACTTCAAGGGACGGTCCAAGAGACCCAGTACTTC. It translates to CASSLLQGTVQETQYF.

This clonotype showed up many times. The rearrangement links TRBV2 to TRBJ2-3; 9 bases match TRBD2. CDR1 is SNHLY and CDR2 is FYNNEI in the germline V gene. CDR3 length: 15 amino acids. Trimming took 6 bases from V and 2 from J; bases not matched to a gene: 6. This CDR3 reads CASRGSSGITDTQYF. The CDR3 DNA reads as TGTGCCAGCAGAGGATCTAGCGGGATCACAGATACGCAGTATTTT.

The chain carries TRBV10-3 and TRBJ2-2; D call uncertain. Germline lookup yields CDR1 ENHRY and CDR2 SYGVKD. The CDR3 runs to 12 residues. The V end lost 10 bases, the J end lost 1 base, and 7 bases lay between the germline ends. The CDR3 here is CATMGNTGELFF. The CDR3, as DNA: TGTGCCACCATGGGGAACACCGGGGAGCTGTTTTTT.

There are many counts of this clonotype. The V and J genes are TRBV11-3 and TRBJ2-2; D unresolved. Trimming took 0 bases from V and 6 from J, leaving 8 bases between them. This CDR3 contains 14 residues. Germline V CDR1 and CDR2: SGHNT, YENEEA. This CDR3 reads CASSLEGAAGELFF. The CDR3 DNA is TGTGCCAGCAGCTTAGAGGGTGCCGCCGGGGAGCTGTTTTTT. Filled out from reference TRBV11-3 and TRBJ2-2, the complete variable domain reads EAGVVQSPRYKIIEKKQPVAFWCNPISGHNTLYWYLQNLGQGPELLIRYENEEAVDDSQLPKDRFSAERLKGVDSTLKIQPAELGDSAVYLCASSLEGAAGELFFGEGSRLTVL.

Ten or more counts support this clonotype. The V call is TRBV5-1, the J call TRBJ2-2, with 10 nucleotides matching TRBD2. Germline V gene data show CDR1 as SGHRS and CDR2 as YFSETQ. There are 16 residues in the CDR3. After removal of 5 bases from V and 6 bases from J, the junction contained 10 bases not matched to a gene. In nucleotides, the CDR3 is TGCGCCAGCAGTCGGGCTCTAGCGGGAGTCTCCGGGGAGCTGTTTTTT. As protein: CASSRALAGVSGELFF.

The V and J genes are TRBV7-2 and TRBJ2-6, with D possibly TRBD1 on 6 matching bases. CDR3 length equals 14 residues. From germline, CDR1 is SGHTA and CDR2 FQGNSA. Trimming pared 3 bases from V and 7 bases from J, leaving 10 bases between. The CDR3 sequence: CASSLGHLANVLTF. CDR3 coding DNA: TGTGCCAGCAGCTTGGGACATCTAGCCAACGTCCTGACTTTC.

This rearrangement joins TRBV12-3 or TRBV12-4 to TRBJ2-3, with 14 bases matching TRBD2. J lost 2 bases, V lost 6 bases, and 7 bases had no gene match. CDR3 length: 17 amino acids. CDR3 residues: CASSRLAGGRYTDTQYF. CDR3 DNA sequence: TGTGCCAGCAGCAGACTAGCGGGAGGGCGTTACACAGATACGCAGTATTTT.